This passage covers 20 T cell receptor beta chains from one sample sequenced in a study of cytomegalovirus exposure and HLA in healthy donors. In the PCR, 60 Vbeta and 13 Jbeta primers were used. TCRdb's table, derived via immunoSEQ multiplex PCR, lists solely in-frame clones and lacks some. The sample lists 85,000 to 130,000 clones, more than 75% occurring once. Sequencing used PBMCs. Source of these receptors: a woman aged 50 to 60 in good health and CMV-seropositive.

The J gene is TRBJ2-2, the V gene TRBV28; tentatively, D is TRBD1 (5 bases). There are 13 residues in the CDR3. Trimming pared 6 bases from V and 2 bases from J, leaving 7 bases between. CDR1 is MDHEN and CDR2 is SYDVKM in the germline V gene. CDR3 sequence: CASSDSNTGELFF. In DNA form, the CDR3 reads TGTGCCAGCAGCGACAGTAACACCGGGGAGCTGTTTTTT.

V is TRBV11-2 and J is TRBJ2-7; 11 bases match TRBD1. Germline CDR1 and CDR2: SGHAT and FQNNGV. The trim removed 1 base at V and 2 bases at J, leaving 10 bases unmatched. CDR3 length equals 18 residues. The CDR3 nucleotides are TGTGCCAGCAGCTTAGTTCGTCGGGACAGGGGGGTAACCTACGAGCAGTACTTC. This translates into CASSLVRRDRGVTYEQYF.

This clone was seen only a few times. This chain uses TRBV5-4 with TRBJ1-3; D gene unclear. The V gene's germline CDR1 is SGHNT and CDR2 YYREEE (reference sequence). The V end was cut by 0 bases, the J end by 0 bases, with 10 bases between. This CDR3 contains 16 residues. CDR3 loop: CASSLGQVFSGNTIYF. The DNA of the CDR3 is TGTGCCAGCAGCTTGGGCCAGGTGTTCTCTGGAAACACCATATATTTT. The full variable domain, rest sourced from reference TRBV5-4 and TRBJ1-3, is ETGVTQSPTHLIKTRGQQVTLRCSSQSGHNTVSWYQQALGQGPQFIFQYYREEENGRGNFPPRFSGLQFPNYSSELNVNALELDDSALYLCASSLGQVFSGNTIYFGEGSWLTVV.

The V call is TRBV27, the J call TRBJ2-1, with 7 bases that match TRBD1. The CDR3 is 16 residues long. CDR1 MNHEY and CDR2 SMNVEV come from the germline V gene (reference sequence). The J segment lost 4 bases and the V segment lost 8 bases, leaving 14 bases of the junction unmatched. The CDR3 DNA is TGTGCCAGCCTCTCATTTGGAACAGGGGAGTACAATGAGCAGTTCTTC. Amino acids: CASLSFGTGEYNEQFF.

This clone has only a few counts. This chain joins TRBV6-1 and TRBJ2-7; no definite D call. This CDR3 has 12 residues. Germline CDR1 MNHNS, CDR2 SASEGT. Deletions cut 5 bases from V and 5 bases from J, with 10 bases between. CDR3 region: CASSRQEDEQYF. CDR3 DNA: TGTGCCAGCAGTCGGCAGGAAGACGAGCAGTACTTC.

The chain employs TRBV5-4 and TRBJ2-6; 14 nucleotides align to TRBD2. This CDR3 contains 19 residues. After removal of 1 base from V and 0 bases from J, the junction contained 3 bases not matched to a gene. Germline V gene sequence: CDR1 SGHNT, CDR2 YYREEE (reference sequence). The CDR3 protein is CASSLRTSGGISGANVLTF. In DNA form, the CDR3 reads TGTGCCAGCAGCTTGAGGACTAGCGGGGGGATCTCTGGGGCCAACGTCCTGACTTTC.

The chain couples TRBV5-4 to TRBJ2-1; 7 nucleotides line up with TRBD1. This CDR3 is 15 amino acids long. V shed 1 base, J shed 6 bases, and the junction held 7 bases outside the gene matches. The germline gives CDR1 SGHNT, CDR2 YYREEE (reference sequence). The CDR3 nucleotides read TGTGCCAGCAGCTTGCCCGGGACAGCCGGCAATGAGCAGTTCTTC. Protein: CASSLPGTAGNEQFF.

The genes are TRBV21-1 and TRBJ1-5; TRBD1, the D gene given by the table, was not confirmed from the DNA. TRBV21-1 is shown as a pseudogene. The CDR3 runs 21 residues. This CDR3 reads CASKKTPVYHELQGGNQPQHF. Here the CDR3 DNA reads TGTGCCAGCAAGAAAACGCCAGTTTACCACGAATTACAGGGTGGCAATCAGCCCCAGCATTTT.

This chain uses TRBV19 with TRBJ2-5; tentative D call: TRBD1 (6 bases). The J call may be wrong; the DNA end is better matched by TRBJ2-7. The CDR3 length is 14 residues. The V gene's germline CDR1 is LNHDA and CDR2 SQIVND (reference sequence). The CDR3 DNA reads TGTGCCAGTAGTGCAAGACAGGACTCCTACGAGCAGTACTTC. This encodes CASSARQDSYEQYF.

The J gene is TRBJ1-5, the V gene TRBV30; 8 bases match TRBD1. Germline V gives CDR1 GTSNPN, CDR2 SVGIG (reference sequence). This CDR3 has 13 residues. V gave up 3 bases and J gave up 8 bases; unmatched junction bases: 6. CDR3: CAWSRQGAKPQHF. CDR3 DNA sequence: TGTGCCTGGAGCCGGCAGGGGGCGAAGCCCCAGCATTTT.

The V and J genes are TRBV19 and TRBJ1-2; 7 bases fit TRBD1. CDR3 length: 15 amino acids. Trimming took 4 bases from V and 3 from J; bases not matched to a gene: 8. Per germline, CDR1 LNHDA and CDR2 SQIVND (reference sequence). CDR3 amino acids: CASSNDRVVDYGYTF. The CDR3, as DNA: TGTGCCAGTAGTAACGACAGGGTAGTAGACTATGGCTACACCTTC.

The V call is TRBV28, the J call TRBJ2-7, with 14 bases matching TRBD2. The junction had 7 bases not matched to a gene; V was cut back by 5 bases and J by 7 bases. CDR1 and CDR2 (germline): MDHEN, SYDVKM. The CDR3 contains 15 residues. DNA for the CDR3: TGTGCCAGCAGTGAGACTAGCGGGGGGGCGTATGAGCAGTACTTC. Translating gives CASSETSGGAYEQYF. Filled out from reference TRBV28 and TRBJ2-7, the complete variable domain reads DVKVTQSSRYLVKRTGEKVFLECVQDMDHENMFWYRQDPGLGLRLIYFSYDVKMKEKGDIPEGYSVSREKKERFSLILESASTNQTSMYLCASSETSGGAYEQYFGPGTRLTVT.

This chain connects TRBV9 to TRBJ1-2, with D perhaps TRBD1 (5 bases). The germline V and J ends were trimmed by 3 bases and 5 bases, with 14 bases remaining between them. The CDR3 length is 14 residues. Germline lookup yields CDR1 SGDLS and CDR2 YYNGEE. The CDR3 sequence: CASSADSPLYGYTF. CDR3 in DNA: TGTGCCAGCAGCGCCGACAGCCCCCTTTATGGCTACACCTTC.

Remarks on this clone: The junction and the germline gene differ at one end; a read error may be behind it. The chain has TRBV7-7 and TRBJ2-3; 7 positions agree with TRBD2. The CDR3 length is 14 residues. Germline loops: CDR1 SSHAT, CDR2 FNYEAQ (reference sequence). The CDR3 nucleotides read TGTGCTAGCAGCCAGACTAGCTCGACAGATACGCAGTATTTT. This sequence encodes CASSQTSSTDTQYF.

A remark on this clone: This same CDR3 is encoded by further DNA sequences in the sample. The chain recombines TRBV7-8 with TRBJ1-1; weak D call: TRBD1 (5 bases). Per the germline V gene, CDR1 is SGHVS and CDR2 is FQNEAQ. Trimming cost V 1 base and J 6 bases, with 15 bases left between them. The CDR3 has 15 amino acids. The CDR3 DNA sequence: TGTGCCAGCAGCTTAGTGGGGAGGGGATCCGCTGAAGCTTTCTTT. This gives the protein CASSLVGRGSAEAFF.

The V and J genes are TRBV28 and TRBJ2-2; 9 bases fit TRBD1. With V trimmed by 5 bases and J by 3 bases, 4 bases remained unmatched. Germline V gene data show CDR1 as MDHEN and CDR2 as SYDVKM. The length of the CDR3 is 15 residues. The CDR3 spells CASSAGQGYTGELFF. CDR3 DNA sequence: TGTGCCAGCAGTGCGGGACAGGGTTACACCGGGGAGCTGTTTTTT.

In nucleotides, the CDR3 is TGTGCCAGCAGGCTAGGAGAGACCCAGTACTTC. It codes for CASRLGETQYF. The chain couples TRBV6-6 to TRBJ2-5; D unresolved. V was shortened by 6 bases and J by 4 bases, with 6 bases between the two germline ends. This CDR3 is 11 amino acids long. Germline V gene sequence: CDR1 MNHNY, CDR2 SVGAGI (reference sequence).

The chain links TRBV11-3 to TRBJ2-3; D is possibly TRBD2 (6 bases). The germline V gene has CDR1 SGHNT and CDR2 YENEEA. V gave up 5 bases and J gave up 4 bases, with 16 bases separating them. The CDR3 length is 15 residues. CDR3 nucleotides: TGTGCCAGCAGCGCGAACGCCGGGGGTTCAGATACGCAGTATTTT. Amino acid sequence: CASSANAGGSDTQYF.

The chain joins TRBV7-9 to TRBJ1-2; 7 bases agree with TRBD1. The CDR3 is 14 amino acids. Germline V gene data show CDR1 as SEHNR and CDR2 as FQNEAQ (reference sequence). Germline trimming cut 5 bases from V and 0 bases from J; bases unmatched to any gene: 3. The CDR3 bases are TGTGCCAGCAGCCCTGACAGGGCTAACTATGGCTACACCTTC. It translates to CASSPDRANYGYTF.

V gene TRBV25-1 combines with J gene TRBJ1-6; D gene unclear. The CDR3 is 15 amino acids. The V gene lost 6 bases and the J gene lost 8 bases, with 17 bases spanning the gap. The V gene's germline CDR1 is MGHDK and CDR2 SYGVNS. CDR3 loop: CASRSPGVEDSPLHF. The DNA of the CDR3 is TGTGCCAGCAGAAGTCCGGGAGTCGAGGATTCACCCCTCCACTTT.